This TCR beta chain derives from a study of vaccination effects on CD4 cells after COVID-19. Study-level information: Sampling occurred a median 72 days post second dose, range 14 to 241.

Measured with immunoSEQ multiplex PCR; TCRdb has only the in-frame clones, and not every one. The sample contains about 22,000 clones, 72% of which appear only once. CDR1 is SGHRS, CDR2 YFSETQ, per germline. The length of the CDR3 is 17 residues. Losses at the gene ends were 4 bases for V and 3 bases for J; bases not matched to a gene: 14. The ViraFEST assay expanded antigen-specific CD4+ T cells with viral peptide pools before sequencing. Isolating CD4+ T cells followed ten to eleven days of culture. Participants received two doses of either the BNT162b2 or mRNA-1273 vaccine. In the vaccine recipients, nucleocapsid antibodies were negative and there was no prior SARS-CoV-2 infection. A half-medium replacement with IL-2 medium was carried out on days 3 and 7. Notes on this clone: Its target is not known.

Sample: CD4+ T cells from PBMCs cultured with HCoV-NL63 spike peptides, taken after COVID-19 vaccination. The receptor comes from a human donor who received a COVID-19 vaccine. The chain couples TRBV5-1 to TRBJ2-7, with TRBD2 matching 9 bases. CDR3 in DNA: TGCGCCAGCAGCCAAGACTCCTATAGCGGGGGCCTCTACGAGCAGTACTTC. Translating it yields CASSQDSYSGGLYEQYF.